The T cell receptor beta chain described here comes from a study of PD-L1 blockade in urothelial cancer. At the level of the study: Atezolizumab therapy began for patients in about 2014, dosed at 1,200 mg intravenously every 3 weeks. Between 0 and 3 prior chemotherapy regimens had been given to patients. Most patients, about nine tenths of the roughly 30, were males with bladder-origin cancer.

This CDR3 region has 16 residues. The germline V gene has CDR1 MNHEY and CDR2 SMNVEV (reference sequence). As to time point: pretreatment peripheral blood. Turning to this clone: At one end, the junction sequence differs from germline, possibly due to a read error.

Method: immunoSEQ multiplex PCR; TCRdb's copy keeps in-frame clones and lacks some. The sample carries over 75,000 clones, more than 75% recorded once. Source: PBMCs, taken around atezolizumab (anti-PD-L1) treatment. This chain joins TRBV27 and TRBJ2-7; TRBD1 aligns across 9 bases. This TCR came from a man between 60 and 70 years old with urothelial cancer. CDR3 loop: CASRLSGTGSFYEQYF. Here the CDR3 DNA reads TGTGCCAGCAGATTATCCGGGACAGGGTCTTTCTACGAGCAGTACTTC.